The 20 T cell receptor beta chains presented below share a single source sample, sequenced in a study of OX40 agonist ivuxolimab in advanced cancers. The protocol was immunoSEQ multiplex PCR, while the TCRdb copy is restricted to in-frame clones and leaves out a portion. The sample includes 45,000 to 50,000 clones, 89% of them seen just once. Specimen: CD4+ or CD8+ T cells sorted from blood, collected in a trial of the OX40 agonist ivuxolimab. Receptors were obtained from an adult with an advanced solid tumor such as melanoma, head and neck, liver or kidney cancer.

V usage is TRBV27 and J usage is TRBJ2-3, with D possibly TRBD2 on 6 matching bases. Deletions cut 3 bases from V and 0 bases from J, with 13 bases between. This CDR3 has 16 amino acids. The germline gives CDR1 MNHEY, CDR2 SMNVEV (reference sequence). CDR3 nucleotide sequence: TGTGCCAGCAGTTTGAGAACCGGGACTAGCACAGATACGCAGTATTTT. Its protein is CASSLRTGTSTDTQYF.

CDR3 nucleotides: TGCGCCAGCAGCCAAGCCAGACAGATTAACACTGAAGCTTTCTTT. Encoded protein: CASSQARQINTEAFF. The genes are TRBV4-1 and TRBJ1-1; D possibly corresponds to TRBD1 (5 bases). Trimming removed 1 base from V and 2 bases from J, with 11 bases in between. Germline CDR1 and CDR2: MGHRA and YSYEKL. The CDR3 spans 15 residues.

A single count supports this clone. The rearrangement links TRBV5-8 to TRBJ2-1; TRBD1 aligns across 7 bases. The CDR3 totals 14 residues. CDR1 and CDR2 from the germline V gene are SGHTS and YDEGEE. The J segment lost 6 bases and the V segment lost 5 bases, leaving 8 bases of the junction unmatched. CDR3 in amino acids: CASRNRDSTNEQFF. The CDR3 region has the DNA TGTGCCAGCAGGAATAGGGACAGCACCAATGAGCAGTTCTTC.

The chain recombines TRBV27 with TRBJ1-4; D gene unclear. V gave up 4 bases and J gave up 7 bases, with 10 bases separating them. The germline gives CDR1 MNHEY, CDR2 SMNVEV (reference sequence). The CDR3 sequence is 13 residues long. The CDR3 DNA is TGTGCCAGCAGTTCGGTTGCGGGTGAAAAACTGTTTTTT. Amino acid sequence: CASSSVAGEKLFF.

V and J are TRBV19 and TRBJ2-5; D is uncertain. There are 12 residues in the CDR3. The V end was cut by 11 bases, the J end by 2 bases, with 12 bases between. CDR1 and CDR2 (germline): LNHDA, SQIVND (reference sequence). The DNA for the CDR3 is TGTGCCCCGCCTCGGCCTCAAGAGACCCAGTACTTC. Protein: CAPPRPQETQYF.

V gene TRBV4-1 combines with J gene TRBJ1-1; D is possibly TRBD1 (6 bases). Trimming left V 1 base short and J 2 bases short, with 8 bases between. CDR3 length: 14 amino acids. Germline assignment: CDR1 MGHRA and CDR2 YSYEKL. CDR3 nucleotide sequence: TGCGCCAGCAGCCAAGTGACAGGTAACACTGAAGCTTTCTTT. Protein sequence: CASSQVTGNTEAFF.

This clone was counted only a few times. The chain combines TRBV13 with TRBJ2-1; possibly TRBD1 or TRBD2 for D (5 bases each). Trimming cost V 2 bases and J 0 bases, with 8 bases left between them. In germline, CDR1 is PRHDT, CDR2 FYEKMQ (reference sequence). The length of the CDR3 is 15 residues. The CDR3 sequence: CASSLWGSSYNEQFF. CDR3 sequence (DNA): TGTGCCAGCAGCTTATGGGGGAGCTCCTACAATGAGCAGTTCTTC.

The chain has TRBV7-9 and TRBJ1-2; D unresolved. Germline loops: CDR1 SEHNR, CDR2 FQNEAQ (reference sequence). With 8 bases removed from V and 5 bases from J, the gap between germline ends came to 12 bases. There are 12 residues in the CDR3. In nucleotides, the CDR3 is TGTGCCAGCCTTCGACCCTTATATGGCTACACCTTC. Translated: CASLRPLYGYTF. Full variable domain (rest looked up from reference TRBV7-9 and TRBJ1-2): DTGVSQNPRHKITKRGQNVTFRCDPISEHNRLYWYRQTLGQGPEFLTYFQNEAQLEKSRLLSDRFSAERPKGSFSTLEIQRTEQGDSAMYLCASLRPLYGYTFGSGTRLTVV.

This clone was observed once. The CDR3 is CASITEEANQPQHF. The CDR3 DNA reads TGTGCCAGCATAACGGAGGAGGCCAATCAGCCCCAGCATTTT. The V and J genes are TRBV28 and TRBJ1-5; D remains unclear. V was clipped by 7 bases and J by 3 bases, with 13 bases between them. The length of the CDR3 is 14 residues. The germline V gene has CDR1 MDHEN and CDR2 SYDVKM. Full variable domain (remainder filled in from reference TRBV28 and TRBJ1-5): DVKVTQSSRYLVKRTGEKVFLECVQDMDHENMFWYRQDPGLGLRLIYFSYDVKMKEKGDIPEGYSVSREKKERFSLILESASTNQTSMYLCASITEEANQPQHFGDGTRLSIL.

V and J are TRBV28 and TRBJ2-7; 7 bases line up with TRBD1. CDR3 length: 14 amino acids. After removal of 6 bases from V and 3 bases from J, the junction contained 8 bases not matched to a gene. The germline V gene encodes CDR1 MDHEN and CDR2 SYDVKM. The CDR3 protein is CASSEIDRVYEQYF. The CDR3 nucleotides read TGTGCCAGCAGCGAAATCGACAGGGTCTACGAGCAGTACTTC.

The chain carries TRBV5-6 and TRBJ2-7, with TRBD2 identical over 7 bases. J lost 0 bases, V lost 5 bases, and 8 bases had no gene match. The CDR3 loop spans 15 amino acids. The germline V gene has CDR1 SGHDT and CDR2 YYEEEE. In DNA, the CDR3 is TGTGCCAGCAGTGGGAGGGCGATGGGCTCCTACGAGCAGTACTTC. It specifies CASSGRAMGSYEQYF.

The chain recombines TRBV9 with TRBJ2-1; no clear D. This CDR3 contains 13 residues. Germline V gene sequence: CDR1 SGDLS, CDR2 YYNGEE. The germline V and J ends were trimmed by 3 bases and 8 bases, with 12 bases remaining between them. The CDR3 sequence is CASSDSRTYEQFF. The DNA of the CDR3 is TGTGCCAGCAGCGACTCCCGCACATATGAGCAGTTCTTC.

V usage is TRBV6-4 and J usage is TRBJ2-1; 11 bases line up with TRBD2. V dropped 2 bases and J dropped 2; count of bases not matched to a gene: 17. CDR3 length: 21 amino acids. The germline V gene has CDR1 MRHNA and CDR2 SNTAGT. Written as DNA, the CDR3 is TGTGCCAGCAGTGACAATCTAGCGGGGGGTTCAAAAATTTACCCCTACAATGAGCAGTTCTTC. Translated, it gives CASSDNLAGGSKIYPYNEQFF.

In this sample, this clone turned up once. The chain couples TRBV28 to TRBJ2-1; a possible D gene is TRBD1 (6 bases). Germline V lookup: CDR1 MDHEN, CDR2 SYDVKM. The length of the CDR3 is 14 residues. V was shortened by 2 bases and J by 8 bases, with 13 bases between the two germline ends. The CDR3 region has the DNA TGTGCCAGCAGTTTAGGACAGTATTACGATGAGCAGTTCTTC. Amino acids: CASSLGQYYDEQFF.

J is TRBJ1-1 and V is TRBV19; unclear D gene. Looked up from germline, CDR1 is LNHDA and CDR2 is SQIVND (reference sequence). Trimming stripped 5 bases from V and 1 base from J, with 8 bases between. The CDR3 contains 13 residues. CDR3 coding DNA: TGTGCCAGTAGTTATACAGCGAACACTGAAGCTTTCTTT. This gives the protein CASSYTANTEAFF.

The rearrangement joins TRBV7-9 to TRBJ2-7; 7 bases are shared with TRBD1. The trim removed 4 bases at V and 0 bases at J, leaving 6 bases unmatched. There are 15 residues in the CDR3. CDR1 SEHNR and CDR2 FQNEAQ come from the germline V gene (reference sequence). The CDR3: CASSSFRDSSYEQYF. The CDR3 DNA reads as TGTGCCAGCAGCTCCTTTCGGGACAGCTCCTACGAGCAGTACTTC.

This clone was detected once. CDR3 amino acids: CATSRDRFTGELFF. CDR3 DNA: TGTGCCACCAGCAGAGATCGTTTCACCGGGGAGCTGTTTTTT. This chain links TRBV15 with TRBJ2-2; no definite D call. Trimming left V 0 bases short and J 4 bases short, with 6 bases between. This CDR3 comprises 14 residues. CDR1 is LNHNV, CDR2 YYDKDF, per germline (reference sequence).

The chain's CDR3 is CASSLGQIYEQYV. The CDR3 DNA sequence: TGTGCCAGCAGCTTAGGGCAGATCTACGAGCAGTACGTC. The V call is TRBV11-2, the J call TRBJ2-7; no definite D call. Germline V lookup: CDR1 SGHAT, CDR2 FQNNGV. The CDR3 length is 13 residues. Trimming shortened V by 1 base and J by 3 bases, and 7 bases separated the two germline ends.

This chain joins TRBV30 and TRBJ1-5; no firm D call. V dropped 2 bases and J dropped 1 base, with 12 bases sitting between them. Looked up from germline, CDR1 is GTSNPN and CDR2 is SVGIG (reference sequence). The CDR3 spans 15 residues. In DNA form, the CDR3 reads TGTGCCTGGAGTCATGGGGTCGGAAGCAATCAGCCCCAGCATTTT. This sequence encodes CAWSHGVGSNQPQHF.

J is TRBJ1-2 and V is TRBV27; no firm D call. Germline CDR1 reads MNHEY; CDR2 reads SMNVEV (reference sequence). Deletions cut 7 bases from V and 6 bases from J, with 24 bases between. The CDR3 runs 16 residues. The CDR3 is CASTTMGRLMIDGYTF. CDR3 in DNA: TGTGCCAGCACAACAATGGGGAGACTGATGATCGATGGCTACACCTTC.